Below are 7 T cell receptor beta chains sequenced from a single sample in a study of spatial heterogeneity in lung cancer. Time point indicated: sample taken at primary tumor resection. Via MiXCR, TCRdb re-called the 5' RACE reads, giving one row per CDR3 protein. The table lists fewer than 45,000 distinct CDR3 sequences, more than 7% of them singletons. The sample here was PBMCs, taken at surgery. The receptors originated from a female donor with early-stage non-small cell lung cancer.

This clonotype showed up just a few times. This chain uses TRBV30 with TRBJ1-3; unclear D gene. The CDR3 spans 15 residues. The germline V gene has CDR1 GTSNPN and CDR2 SVGIG (reference sequence). Deletions cut 0 bases from V and 0 bases from J, with 9 bases between. The CDR3 here is CAWSVSHYSGNTIYF. DNA for the CDR3: TGTGCCTGGAGTGTAAGCCACTACTCTGGAAACACCATATATTTT.

The rearrangement joins TRBV5-1 to TRBJ2-5; possible D gene TRBD2, 6 bases. V was trimmed by 0 bases and J by 5 bases, leaving 14 bases between them. The CDR3 consists of 15 residues. Germline V gene data show CDR1 as SGHRS and CDR2 as YFSETQ. CDR3 sequence reads: CASSLGDKAGETQYF. CDR3 nucleotides: TGCGCCAGCAGCTTGGGCGACAAGGCGGGGGAGACCCAGTACTTC.

This clonotype has at least ten counts. The chain employs TRBV5-1 and TRBJ1-1; tentatively, D is TRBD1 (6 bases). V gave up 0 bases and J gave up 7 bases, with 7 bases separating them. CDR1 SGHRS and CDR2 YFSETQ come from the germline V gene. The CDR3 has 12 amino acids. This chain's CDR3 is CASSLAQGEAFF. As DNA, the CDR3 is TGCGCCAGCAGCTTGGCACAGGGTGAAGCTTTCTTT.

This clonotype came up a few times. A read error may explain this, as a much larger clone is one base away. The rearrangement links TRBV15 to TRBJ2-1, with D perhaps TRBD1 or TRBD2 (6 bases each). Looked up from germline, CDR1 is LNHNV and CDR2 is YYDKDF (reference sequence). This CDR3 region has 14 residues. The CDR3 loop is CVTSRGLSYNEQFF. The DNA of the CDR3 is TGTGTCACCAGCAGGGGACTTTCGTACAATGAGCAGTTCTTC.

V gene TRBV5-1 combines with J gene TRBJ2-5; D possibly corresponds to TRBD1 (6 bases). Germline CDR1 and CDR2: SGHRS and YFSETQ. The CDR3 runs to 15 residues. The V end lost 4 bases, the J end lost 0 bases, and 13 bases lay between the germline ends. The CDR3 loop is CASSLDTGNQETQYF. CDR3 DNA: TGCGCCAGCAGCCTAGACACAGGGAACCAAGAGACCCAGTACTTC.

The chain links TRBV5-4 to TRBJ1-1; TRBD1 matches 10 bases. The CDR3 loop spans 15 amino acids. V lost 2 bases, J lost 2 bases, and 3 bases stayed unmatched. The germline V gene has CDR1 SGHNT and CDR2 YYREEE (reference sequence). Written as DNA, the CDR3 is TGTGCCAGCAGCTTCGGACAGGGGGTTAACACTGAAGCTTTCTTT. The encoded protein is CASSFGQGVNTEAFF.

This clonotype occurred many times. The chain employs TRBV4-1 and TRBJ2-1; D tentatively fits TRBD1 or TRBD2 (5 bases each). Germline CDR1 reads MGHRA; CDR2 reads YSYEKL. Trimming removed 0 bases at V and 9 bases at J, with 15 bases between. The CDR3 covers 15 residues. Written as DNA, the CDR3 is TGCGCCAGCAGCCAAGATTGGGGGACGCCCGGTGAGCAGTTCTTC. Its translation: CASSQDWGTPGEQFF.